This TCR beta chain was recovered during a study of beta chain features in type 1 diabetes. Study observations and caveats: When cDNA is sequenced, cells with high TCR expression could be over-represented. Across all four CD4+ subsets, people with type 1 diabetes showed modestly shorter TCRB CDR3s.

It was one heparinised blood draw, averaging around 110 mL, that each donor gave. All sorted populations exceeded 95% purity. What was sequenced were expressed TCRB transcripts, since all of the isolated RNA had been reverse transcribed. Assay: immunoSEQ multiplex PCR; the TCRdb copy retains only in-frame clones and omits some. The sample includes about 120,000 clones, 16% of them seen just once. This clone was counted only a few times. Its matching antigen is unknown. CDR3 length equals 15 residues. From germline, CDR1 is GTSNPN and CDR2 SVGIG (reference sequence). Trimming left V 7 bases short and J 0 bases short, with 16 bases between.

The sample comprised central memory CD4+ T cells from blood. The source of this sequence is a man aged 30 to 45 with type 1 diabetes. The rearrangement links TRBV30 to TRBJ1-5; D ambiguous. CDR3: CASSHEGNSNQPQHF. In DNA, the CDR3 is TGTGCCTCGTCACACGAAGGGAATAGCAATCAGCCCCAGCATTTT.